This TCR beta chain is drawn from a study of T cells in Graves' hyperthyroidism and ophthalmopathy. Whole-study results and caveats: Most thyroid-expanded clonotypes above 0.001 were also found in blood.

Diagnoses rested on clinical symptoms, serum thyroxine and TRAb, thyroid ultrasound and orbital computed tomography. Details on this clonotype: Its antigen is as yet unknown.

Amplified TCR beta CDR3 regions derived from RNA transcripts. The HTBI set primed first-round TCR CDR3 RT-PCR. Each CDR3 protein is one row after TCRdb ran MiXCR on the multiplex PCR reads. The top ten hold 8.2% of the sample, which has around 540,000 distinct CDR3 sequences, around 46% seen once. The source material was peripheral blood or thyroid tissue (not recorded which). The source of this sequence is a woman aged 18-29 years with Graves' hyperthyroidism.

The CDR3 spells CASSQRRSTHYGYTF. CDR3 DNA sequence: TGTGCCAGCAGCCAACGGCGATCCACCCACTATGGCTACACCTTC. This chain uses TRBV3-1 with TRBJ1-2, with D hard to call. Trimming took 2 bases from V and 3 from J, leaving 13 bases between them. Germline-derived CDR1 and CDR2 are LGHDT and YNNKEL (reference sequence). The length of the CDR3 is 15 residues.